Listed here are 7 T cell receptor beta chains from one sample, sequenced in a study of T-cell reconstitution after alpha-beta-depleted transplantation in children. Preparation of the TCRbeta library used unique molecular identifiers. TCRdb re-called the PCR reads with MiXCR, one entry per CDR3 protein. The sample has hundreds of thousands of distinct CDR3 sequences; 13% are singletons. Specimen: PBMCs, mostly from graft donor cells, collected 360 days after TCRalphabeta/CD19-depleted stem cell transplant. The receptors shown here come from a male patient younger than 18 who had a stem cell transplant for acute myeloid leukemia, so the T cells may come from the graft donor.

This clonotype was recorded a few times. The rearrangement uses TRBV5-6 and TRBJ2-2; TRBD1 matches at 7 bases. Germline V gives CDR1 SGHDT, CDR2 YYEEEE. With V trimmed by 2 bases and J by 2 bases, 6 bases remained unmatched. CDR3 length: 16 residues. CDR3: CASSLLTGINTGELFF. In DNA, the CDR3 is TGTGCCAGCAGCTTACTGACAGGGATAAACACCGGGGAGCTGTTTTTT.

The chain recombines TRBV28 with TRBJ2-7; TRBD1 agrees at 8 bases. V shed 3 bases, J shed 2 bases, and the junction held 12 bases outside the gene matches. Germline assignment: CDR1 MDHEN and CDR2 SYDVKM. The CDR3 is 17 amino acids. The CDR3 DNA reads as TGTGCCAGCAGTTTGGGGGACAGGTCTTGGGGAACCTACGAGCAGTACTTC. This codes for CASSLGDRSWGTYEQYF. Drawing the rest from reference TRBV28 and TRBJ2-7, the complete variable domain is DVKVTQSSRYLVKRTGEKVFLECVQDMDHENMFWYRQDPGLGLRLIYFSYDVKMKEKGDIPEGYSVSREKKERFSLILESASTNQTSMYLCASSLGDRSWGTYEQYFGPGTRLTVT.

The V call is TRBV4-3, the J call TRBJ2-7; D is undetermined. Looked up from germline, CDR1 is LGHNA and CDR2 is YSLEER. V was trimmed by 0 bases and J by 3 bases, leaving 15 bases between them. The CDR3 covers 16 residues. CDR3 loop: CASSQEIGHSIYEQYF. The DNA for the CDR3 is TGCGCCAGCAGCCAAGAAATAGGGCACTCCATCTACGAGCAGTACTTC.

V and J are TRBV7-3 and TRBJ2-7, with 12 bases that match TRBD2. The CDR3 is made up of 13 amino acids. The junction had 0 bases not matched to a gene; V was cut back by 4 bases and J by 5 bases. Germline V lookup: CDR1 SGHTA, CDR2 FQGTGA. CDR3 coding DNA: TGTGCCAGCAGCTCTAGCGGGAGGGACGAGCAGTACTTC. Its translation is CASSSSGRDEQYF. Combining the CDR3 with reference TRBV7-3 and TRBJ2-7 gives the whole variable domain GAGVSQTPSNKVTEKGKYVELRCDPISGHTALYWYRQSLGQGPEFLIYFQGTGAADDSGLPNDRFFAVRPEGSVSTLKIQRTERGDSAVYLCASSSSGRDEQYFGPGTRLTVT.

This clonotype has a handful of counts. The chain employs TRBV4-3 and TRBJ2-3; the D gene could be TRBD1 or TRBD2 (5 bases each). CDR1 and CDR2 from the germline V gene are LGHNA and YSLEER. Trimming pared 6 bases from V and 2 bases from J, leaving 9 bases between. The CDR3 consists of 13 residues. CDR3 sequence: CASRGEYTDTQYF. CDR3 nucleotides: TGCGCCAGCAGGGGGGAGTACACAGATACGCAGTATTTT.

This sequence joins TRBV2 and TRBJ2-5, with D perhaps TRBD2 (5 bases). Per the germline V gene, CDR1 is SNHLY and CDR2 is FYNNEI. CDR3 length: 14 amino acids. Trimming removed 2 bases at V and 2 bases at J, with 9 bases between. The CDR3 bases are TGTGCCAGCAGTGAACCCACTAGACAAGAGACCCAGTACTTC. Translation: CASSEPTRQETQYF.

The chain carries TRBV20-1 and TRBJ1-4; 7 bases are a match to TRBD1. The CDR3 is 15 residues long. CDR1 is DFQATT and CDR2 is SNEGSKA in the germline V gene (reference sequence). J lost 2 bases, V lost 0 bases, and 3 bases had no gene match. CDR3 sequence reads: CSARDRGGTNEKLFF. CDR3 nucleotides: TGCAGTGCTAGAGATCGAGGGGGCACTAATGAAAAACTGTTTTTT.